This T cell receptor beta chain was sequenced for a study of T cells in Graves' hyperthyroidism and ophthalmopathy. Study details: Before any treatment, at initial diagnosis, peripheral blood was collected. Study results and caveats: Ophthalmopathy stood apart from stable hyperthyroidism in a 13 V-J model.

8.5 to 10 ml of fresh peripheral blood supplied the PBMCs. From germline, CDR1 is LNHDA and CDR2 SQIVND (reference sequence). CDR3 length equals 16 residues. The ends were cut back, 6 bases at V and 4 bases at J, with 18 bases in the middle. Worth noting for this clonotype: Its antigen is not known.

It was RNA transcripts that yielded the amplified TCR beta CDR3 regions. HTBI primers were employed in a first-round RT-PCR of the TCR CDR3. TCRdb reprocessed the multiplex PCR reads via MiXCR and lists one record per CDR3 protein. The sample includes about 640,000 distinct CDR3 sequences, around 20% seen only once; the top ten take more than 30%. The source is a man in his thirties or forties with Graves' ophthalmopathy. The chain is built from TRBV19 and TRBJ2-2; the D gene is possibly TRBD2 (5 bases). The source material was blood. In DNA, the CDR3 is TGTGCCAGTAGCCCCTCCTGGGGAGAGGGCACCGGGGAGCTGTTTTTT. Its protein is CASSPSWGEGTGELFF.